This record covers a single TCR beta chain. The antigen is not known. The data were taken from a study of Tregs in tolerant kidney transplant recipients. Germline V gene lookup returns CDR1 SGHRS and CDR2 YFSETQ. V shed 6 bases and J shed 2 bases, with 18 bases lying between them. The CDR3 spans 15 residues. Notes on the study in general: No direct test of biological reproducibility was done here.

The repertoire was sequenced with immunoSEQ multiplex PCR; TCRdb's copy has only in-frame clones and lacks some. The repertoire holds about 81,000 clones, with roughly 91% as singletons. Mixed chimerism was transient after nonmyeloablative marrow transplants from related graft donors. Thawed PBMCs were FACS-sorted into unstimulated CD4+CD25+CD127- regulatory T cells, CD4+CD25- non-regulatory cells, CD4 and CD8 cells. V is TRBV5-1 and J is TRBJ2-7; TRBD2 is a possible D gene (6 bases). This TCR came from a human patient who received a combined kidney and bone marrow transplant. Some T cells could come from the graft donor. The sequencing here drew on CD4+ T cells from blood (PBMCs), taken 24 months after the transplant. Written as DNA, the CDR3 is TGCGCCAGCAATTGGGGTAGGGGAGGACCCTACGAGCAGTACTTC. Translating it yields CASNWGRGGPYEQYF.